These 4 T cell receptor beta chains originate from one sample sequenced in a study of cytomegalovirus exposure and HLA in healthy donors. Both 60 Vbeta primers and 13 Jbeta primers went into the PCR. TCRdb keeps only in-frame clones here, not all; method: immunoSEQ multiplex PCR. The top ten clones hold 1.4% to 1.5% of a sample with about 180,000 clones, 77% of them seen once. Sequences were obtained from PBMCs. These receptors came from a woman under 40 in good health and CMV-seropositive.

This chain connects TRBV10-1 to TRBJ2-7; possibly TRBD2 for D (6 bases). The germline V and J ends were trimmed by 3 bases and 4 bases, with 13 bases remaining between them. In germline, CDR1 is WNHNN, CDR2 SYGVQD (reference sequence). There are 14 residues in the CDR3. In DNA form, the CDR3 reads TGCGCCAGCAGTGATCCACTAGCAGCTTACGAGCAGTACTTC. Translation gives CASSDPLAAYEQYF.

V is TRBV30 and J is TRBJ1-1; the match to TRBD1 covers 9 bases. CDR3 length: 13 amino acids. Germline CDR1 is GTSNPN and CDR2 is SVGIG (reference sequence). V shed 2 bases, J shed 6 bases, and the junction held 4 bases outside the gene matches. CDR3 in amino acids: CAWSRGTGSEAFF. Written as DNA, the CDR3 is TGTGCCTGGAGTAGAGGGACAGGGTCTGAAGCTTTCTTT. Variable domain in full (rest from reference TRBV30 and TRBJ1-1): SQTIHQWPATLVQPVGSPLSLECTVEGTSNPNLYWYRQAAGRGLQLLFYSVGIGQISSEVPQNLSASRPQDRQFILSSKKLLLSDSGFYLCAWSRGTGSEAFFGQGTRLTVV.

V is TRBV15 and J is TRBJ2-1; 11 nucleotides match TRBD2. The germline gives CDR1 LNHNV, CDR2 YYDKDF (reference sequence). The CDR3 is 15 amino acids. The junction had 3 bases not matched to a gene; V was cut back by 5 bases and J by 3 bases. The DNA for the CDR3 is TGTGCCACCAGCTCCGGGACTAGCGGCTACAATGAGCAGTTCTTC. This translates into CATSSGTSGYNEQFF. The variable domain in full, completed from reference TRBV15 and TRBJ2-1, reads DAMVIQNPRYQVTQFGKPVTLSCSQTLNHNVMYWYQQKSSQAPKLLFHYYDKDFNNEADTPDNFQSRRPNTSFCFLDIRSPGLGDTAMYLCATSSGTSGYNEQFFGPGTRLTVL.

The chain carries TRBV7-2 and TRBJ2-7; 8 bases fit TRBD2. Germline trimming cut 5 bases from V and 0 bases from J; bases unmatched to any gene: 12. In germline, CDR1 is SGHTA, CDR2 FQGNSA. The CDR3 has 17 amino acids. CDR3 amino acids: CASSQLLRLASSYEQYF. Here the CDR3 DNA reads TGTGCCAGCAGCCAGCTTCTTAGACTAGCGAGCTCCTACGAGCAGTACTTC.